This T cell receptor (beta chain) was identified in a study of T cell responses to AZD1222 COVID-19 vaccine. Findings of the study overall: Spike-specific TCR breadth and depth went up after people got two AZD1222 doses. Nearly half of spike-specific TCRs reportedly target variant regions that are unmutated in the B.1.351 and B.1.1.7 variants. Recipients of AZD1222 seropositive at baseline numbered only 6 or 7. White British people made up most donors, females outnumbered males, and clonal diversity was possibly underestimated.

Measured with immunoSEQ multiplex PCR; TCRdb has only the in-frame clones, and not every one. Here the sample spans roughly 190,000 clones, approximately 90% being singletons. Concerning this clone: Antigen: not known.

Here the sequenced sample was peripheral blood, taken 28 days after the second dose of the MenACWY control vaccine. The clonotype originates from an adult who received the MenACWY meningococcal vaccine as a control.

The CDR3 here is CASSPGHSSYNSPLHF. CDR3 in DNA: TGTGCCAGCAGCCCTGGACACAGCTCCTATAATTCACCCCTCCACTTT. The genes are TRBV11-3 and TRBJ1-6, with D possibly matching TRBD1 (5 bases). The CDR3 loop spans 16 amino acids. V lost 5 bases to trimming and J lost 0 bases, with 11 bases between them. The V gene's germline CDR1 is SGHNT and CDR2 YENEEA.